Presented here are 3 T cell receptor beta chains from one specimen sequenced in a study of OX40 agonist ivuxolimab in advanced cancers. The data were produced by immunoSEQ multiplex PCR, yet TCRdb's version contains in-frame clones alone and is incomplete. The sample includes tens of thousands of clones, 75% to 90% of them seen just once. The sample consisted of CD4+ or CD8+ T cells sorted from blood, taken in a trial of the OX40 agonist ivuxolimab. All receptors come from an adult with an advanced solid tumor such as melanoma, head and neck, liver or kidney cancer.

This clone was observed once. The CDR3 sequence is CATSRAQRAYEQYF. The DNA for the CDR3 is TGTGCCACCAGCAGAGCGCAAAGGGCATACGAGCAGTACTTC. J is TRBJ2-7 and V is TRBV15; D gene uncertain. Germline-derived CDR1 and CDR2 are LNHNV and YYDKDF (reference sequence). V dropped 1 base and J dropped 4 bases, with 11 bases sitting between them. The CDR3 consists of 14 residues.

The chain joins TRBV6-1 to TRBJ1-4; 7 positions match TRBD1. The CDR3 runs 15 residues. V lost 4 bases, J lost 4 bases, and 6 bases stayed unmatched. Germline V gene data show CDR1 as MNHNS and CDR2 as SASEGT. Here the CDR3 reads CASSVSGGGNEKLFF. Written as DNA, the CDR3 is TGTGCCAGCAGTGTATCAGGGGGTGGTAATGAAAAACTGTTTTTT.

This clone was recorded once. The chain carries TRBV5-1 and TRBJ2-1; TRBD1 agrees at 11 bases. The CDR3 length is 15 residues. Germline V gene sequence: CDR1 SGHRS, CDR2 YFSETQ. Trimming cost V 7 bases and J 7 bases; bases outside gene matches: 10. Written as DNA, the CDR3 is TGCGCCAGCTACCCCCGGGACAGGGGGATGAATGAGCAGTTCTTC. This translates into CASYPRDRGMNEQFF. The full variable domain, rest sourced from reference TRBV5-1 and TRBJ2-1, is KAGVTQTPRYLIKTRGQQVTLSCSPISGHRSVSWYQQTPGQGLQFLFEYFSETQRNKGNFPGRFSGRQFSNSRSEMNVSTLELGDSALYLCASYPRDRGMNEQFFGPGTRLTVL.